This T cell receptor beta chain comes out of a study of blood T cell repertoires in COVID-19. Overall study context: Italy, Spain and the United States were the sources of the convalescent and acute COVID-19 samples. Nucleic acid was either cDNA or gDNA, and it came from T cells, B-cell-depleted T cells, or PBMCs.

As processed by the authors: Cell counts per sample came from amplifying reference gene primers. Assay used: immunoSEQ multiplex PCR; TCRdb lists only in-frame clones, some missing. D and trimming were read from the DNA, whereas the V and J calls and clone size are those reported in that table. The sample lists about 83,000 clones, 88% occurring once. The junction had 8 bases not matched to a gene; V was cut back by 4 bases and J by 4 bases. Germline loops: CDR1 SGHRS, CDR2 YFSETQ. The CDR3 sequence is 15 residues long. The sample comprised peripheral blood. The V gene is TRBV5-1, the J gene TRBJ2-7; TRBD1 aligns across 10 bases. This TCR derives from a human donor in a cohort sampled during active COVID-19. The CDR3 here is CASSAQGTGAYEQYF. For the CDR3, the DNA is TGCGCCAGCAGCGCCCAAGGGACAGGGGCTTACGAGCAGTACTTC.